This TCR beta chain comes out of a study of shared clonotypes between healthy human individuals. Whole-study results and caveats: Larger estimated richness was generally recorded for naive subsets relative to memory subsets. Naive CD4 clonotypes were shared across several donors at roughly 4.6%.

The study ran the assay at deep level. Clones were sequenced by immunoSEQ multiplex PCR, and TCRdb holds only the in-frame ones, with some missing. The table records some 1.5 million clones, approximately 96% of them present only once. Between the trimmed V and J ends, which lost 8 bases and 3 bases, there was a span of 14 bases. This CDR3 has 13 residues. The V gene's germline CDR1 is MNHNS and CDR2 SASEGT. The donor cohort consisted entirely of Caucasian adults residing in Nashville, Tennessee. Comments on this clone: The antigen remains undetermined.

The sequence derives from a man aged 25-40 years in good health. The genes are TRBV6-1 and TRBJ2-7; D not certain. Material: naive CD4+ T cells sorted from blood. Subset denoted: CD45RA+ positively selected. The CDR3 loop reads CASHDHNHYEQYF. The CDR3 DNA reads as TGTGCCAGCCACGATCACAATCACTACGAGCAGTACTTC.